The T cell receptor beta chain described here comes from a study of T cell repertoires in cytomegalovirus infection. Study as a whole: Both recently identified HLA-C-restricted and well-studied HLA-B-restricted CMV epitopes were used in the study. Public TCR beta signatures provided an indication of both CMV infection and a matching HLA type.

This CDR3 has 14 amino acids. V was pared by 6 bases and J by 6 bases, with 14 bases between. Germline loops: CDR1 SGHTA, CDR2 FQGNSA. Study observations and caveats: HLA-C-restricted TCR beta clonotypes specific for CMV led the ex vivo response.

This clonotype has only a few counts. Its specificity is not known. TCRdb redid the calling of the reads with MiXCR, one entry per CDR3 protein. The data show about 310,000 distinct CDR3 sequences, 20% to 25% seen once. The receptor's source is a human donor in good health (CMV status not recorded). Some clones in this sample may be carry-over from other donors' samples. The specimen comprised cultured PBMCs, sampled from culture after CMV antigen stimulation. The V call is TRBV7-2, the J call TRBJ2-2; no reliable D call. CDR3 sequence (DNA): TGTGCCAGCAGAGAAGGTCGGATCCCCGGGGAGCTGTTTTTT. Its translation is CASREGRIPGELFF. The whole variable domain, remainder taken from reference TRBV7-2 and TRBJ2-2, is GAGVSQSPSNKVTEKGKDVELRCDPISGHTALYWYRQSLGQGLEFLIYFQGNSAPDKSGLPSDRFSAERTGGSVSTLTIQRTQQEDSAVYLCASREGRIPGELFFGEGSRLTVL.